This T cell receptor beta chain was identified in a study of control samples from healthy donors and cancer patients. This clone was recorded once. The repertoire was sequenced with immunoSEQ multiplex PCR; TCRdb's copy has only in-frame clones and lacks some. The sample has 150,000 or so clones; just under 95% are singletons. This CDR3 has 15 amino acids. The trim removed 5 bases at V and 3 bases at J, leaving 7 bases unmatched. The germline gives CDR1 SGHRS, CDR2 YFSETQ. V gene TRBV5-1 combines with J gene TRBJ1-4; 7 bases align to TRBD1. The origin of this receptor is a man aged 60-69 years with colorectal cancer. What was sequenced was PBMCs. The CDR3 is CASSRTGAPNEKLFF. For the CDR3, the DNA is TGCGCCAGCAGTCGTACAGGGGCACCTAATGAAAAACTGTTTTTT.